A selection of T cell receptor beta chains follows, all from one sample in a study of cytotoxic CD8 clonotypes in ibrutinib-treated CLL. Profiled with immunoSEQ multiplex PCR; TCRdb holds only in-frame clones, not every one. The sample lists fewer than 7,500 clones; approximately 72% were seen once. The sample here was PBMCs, taken before ibrutinib treatment. The origin of the receptors is a human donor with chronic lymphocytic leukemia. Both conserved end residues are trimmed from each CDR3. Each record gives: J gene, V gene, D gene, CDR3 protein. A D gene is named only where the DNA matches it firmly.

TRBJ1-6 TRBV9 . ASSALGGNSPLH
TRBJ2-1 TRBV4-2 . ASSHGGSEQF
TRBJ1-1 TRBV7-6 . ASSLDGLNTEAF
TRBJ1-5 TRBV19 TRBD1 ASSPGQGGDQPQH
TRBJ1-3 TRBV30 . AWSVSSSGNTIY
TRBJ2-3 TRBV20-1 . SVFSTDTQY
TRBJ2-6 TRBV11-3 . ASRRGRTSGANVLT
TRBJ2-2 TRBV7-9 TRBD2 ASSLGTSGYTGELF
TRBJ2-2 TRBV4-2 TRBD1 ASSQIWTGNTGELF
TRBJ2-3 TRBV6-5 . ASSPTDSPPGTQY
TRBJ2-1 TRBV27 TRBD2 ASSLSLAGGNEQF
TRBJ1-1 TRBV4-3 TRBD1 ASSQGQGVFTEAF
TRBJ2-1 TRBV20-1 . SGTQNEQF
TRBJ2-7 TRBV7-9 . ASSRTVTTYEQY
TRBJ2-5 TRBV19 . ASRGRARGGETQY